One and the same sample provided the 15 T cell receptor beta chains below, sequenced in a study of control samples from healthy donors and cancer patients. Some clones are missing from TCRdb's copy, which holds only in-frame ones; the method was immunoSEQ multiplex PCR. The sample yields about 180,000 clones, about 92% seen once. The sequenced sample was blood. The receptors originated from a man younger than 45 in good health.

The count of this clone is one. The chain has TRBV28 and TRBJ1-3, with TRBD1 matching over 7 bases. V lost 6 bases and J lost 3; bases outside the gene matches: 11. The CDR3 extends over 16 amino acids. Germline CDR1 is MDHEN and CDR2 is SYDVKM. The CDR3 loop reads CASSRMTGISGNTIYF. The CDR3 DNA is TGTGCCAGCAGCCGAATGACAGGGATCAGTGGAAACACCATATATTTT.

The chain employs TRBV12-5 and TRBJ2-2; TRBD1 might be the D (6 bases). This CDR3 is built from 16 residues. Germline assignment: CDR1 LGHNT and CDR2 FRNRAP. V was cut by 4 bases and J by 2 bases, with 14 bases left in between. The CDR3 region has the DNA TGTGCTAGTGGTTCCTCCGGGACACTTAACACCGGGGAGCTGTTTTTT. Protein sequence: CASGSSGTLNTGELFF.

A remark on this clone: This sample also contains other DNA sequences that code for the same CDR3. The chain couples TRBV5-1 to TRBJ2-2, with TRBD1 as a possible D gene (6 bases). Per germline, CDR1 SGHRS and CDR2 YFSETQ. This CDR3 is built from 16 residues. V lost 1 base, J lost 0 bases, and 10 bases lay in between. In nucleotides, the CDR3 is TGCGCCAGCAGCTTGTTAGGGGGTTCGAACACCGGGGAGCTGTTTTTT. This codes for CASSLLGGSNTGELFF.

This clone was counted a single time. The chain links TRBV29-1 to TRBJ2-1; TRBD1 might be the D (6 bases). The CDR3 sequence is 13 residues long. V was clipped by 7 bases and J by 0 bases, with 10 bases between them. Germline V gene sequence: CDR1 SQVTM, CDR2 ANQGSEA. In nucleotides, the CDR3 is TGCAGCGCCGACAGGTTCTCCTACAATGAGCAGTTCTTC. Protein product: CSADRFSYNEQFF.

DNA of the CDR3: TGTGCCAGCAGTTTGACTGATGAGCAGTTCTTC. Protein sequence: CASSLTDEQFF. The chain uses TRBV6-1 and TRBJ2-1; D gene uncertain. Germline CDR1 and CDR2: MNHNS and SASEGT. CDR3 length: 11 residues. V lost 5 bases, J lost 8 bases, and 7 bases lay in between.

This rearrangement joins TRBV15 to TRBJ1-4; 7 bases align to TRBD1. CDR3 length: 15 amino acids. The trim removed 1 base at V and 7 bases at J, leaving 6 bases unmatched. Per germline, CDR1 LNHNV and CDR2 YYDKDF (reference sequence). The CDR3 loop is CATSRGDSRSEKLFF. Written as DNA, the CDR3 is TGTGCCACCAGCAGAGGGGACAGCCGATCTGAAAAACTGTTTTTT.

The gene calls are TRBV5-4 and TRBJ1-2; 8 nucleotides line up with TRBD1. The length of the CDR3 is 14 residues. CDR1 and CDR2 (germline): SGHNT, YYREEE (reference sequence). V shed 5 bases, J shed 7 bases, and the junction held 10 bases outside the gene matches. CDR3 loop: CASRTRGQEIGYTF. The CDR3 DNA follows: TGTGCCAGCAGGACGCGGGGACAGGAAATTGGCTACACCTTC. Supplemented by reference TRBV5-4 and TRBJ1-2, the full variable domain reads ETGVTQSPTHLIKTRGQQVTLRCSSQSGHNTVSWYQQALGQGPQFIFQYYREEENGRGNFPPRFSGLQFPNYSSELNVNALELDDSALYLCASRTRGQEIGYTFGSGTRLTVV.

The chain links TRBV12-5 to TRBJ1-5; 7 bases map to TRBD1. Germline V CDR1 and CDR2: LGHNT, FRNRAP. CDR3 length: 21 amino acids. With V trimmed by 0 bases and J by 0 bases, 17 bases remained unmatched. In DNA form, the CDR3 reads TGTGCTAGTGGTTTGGTACAAGGAGGGGGCGACCCCCGATCTAGCAATCAGCCCCAGCATTTT. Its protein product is CASGLVQGGGDPRSSNQPQHF. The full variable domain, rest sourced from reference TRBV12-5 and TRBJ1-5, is DARVTQTPRHKVTEMGQEVTMRCQPILGHNTVFWYRQTMMQGLELLAYFRNRAPLDDSGMPKDRFSAEMPDATLATLKIQPSEPRDSAVYFCASGLVQGGGDPRSSNQPQHFGDGTRLSIL.

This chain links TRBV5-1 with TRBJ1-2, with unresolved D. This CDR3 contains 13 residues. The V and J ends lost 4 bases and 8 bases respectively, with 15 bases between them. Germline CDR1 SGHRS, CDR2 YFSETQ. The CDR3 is CASSPETWWGYTF. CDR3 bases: TGCGCCAGCAGCCCGGAGACGTGGTGGGGCTACACCTTC.

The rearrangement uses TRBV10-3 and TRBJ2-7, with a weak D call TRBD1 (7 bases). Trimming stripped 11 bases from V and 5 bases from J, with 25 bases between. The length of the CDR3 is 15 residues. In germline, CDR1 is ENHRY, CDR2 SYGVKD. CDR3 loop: CASQGGLRGANEQYF. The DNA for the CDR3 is TGTGCCTCCCAGGGGGGCCTGAGGGGGGCCAACGAGCAGTACTTC.

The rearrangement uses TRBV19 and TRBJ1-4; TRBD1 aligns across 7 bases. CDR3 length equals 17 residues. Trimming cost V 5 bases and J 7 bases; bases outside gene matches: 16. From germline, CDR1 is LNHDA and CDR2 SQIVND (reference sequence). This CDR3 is CASSHSRFGDSREKLFF. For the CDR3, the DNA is TGTGCCAGTAGTCACTCAAGGTTCGGGGACAGTCGTGAAAAACTGTTTTTT.

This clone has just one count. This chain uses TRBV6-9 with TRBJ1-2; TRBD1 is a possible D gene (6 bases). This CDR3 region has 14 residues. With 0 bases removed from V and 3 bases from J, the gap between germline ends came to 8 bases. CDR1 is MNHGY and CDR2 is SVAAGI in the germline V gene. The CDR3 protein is CASSYSNRDYGYTF. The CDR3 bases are TGTGCCAGCAGTTATTCAAACAGGGACTATGGCTACACCTTC.

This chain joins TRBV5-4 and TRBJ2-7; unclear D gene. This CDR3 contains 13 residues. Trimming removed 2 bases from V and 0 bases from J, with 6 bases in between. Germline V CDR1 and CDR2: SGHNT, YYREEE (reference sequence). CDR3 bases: TGTGCCAGCAGCTTCCACGGCTCCTACGAGCAGTACTTC. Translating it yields CASSFHGSYEQYF.

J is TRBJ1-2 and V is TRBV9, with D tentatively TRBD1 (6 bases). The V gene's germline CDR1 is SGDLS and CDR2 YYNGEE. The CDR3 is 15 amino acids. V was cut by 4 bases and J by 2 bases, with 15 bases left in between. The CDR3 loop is CASSYTGSRNYGYTF. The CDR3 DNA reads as TGTGCCAGCAGCTATACAGGGTCCCGAAACTATGGCTACACCTTC.

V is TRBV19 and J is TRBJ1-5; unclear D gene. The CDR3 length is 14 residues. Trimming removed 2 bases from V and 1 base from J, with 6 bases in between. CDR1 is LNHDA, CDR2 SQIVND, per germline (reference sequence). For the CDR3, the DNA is TGTGCCAGTAGTATAAAGGGAAGCAATCAGCCCCAGCATTTT. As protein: CASSIKGSNQPQHF. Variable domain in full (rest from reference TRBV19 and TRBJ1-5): DGGITQSPKYLFRKEGQNVTLSCEQNLNHDAMYWYRQDPGQGLRLIYYSQIVNDFQKGDIAEGYSVSREKKESFPLTVTSAQKNPTAFYLCASSIKGSNQPQHFGDGTRLSIL.